These 3 T cell receptor beta chains originate from one sample sequenced in a study of cytomegalovirus exposure and HLA in healthy donors. 60 Vbeta and 13 Jbeta primers were used in PCR. Here immunoSEQ multiplex PCR was the method, and the copy in TCRdb shows in-frame clones only, minus some. The data show about 160,000 clones, with roughly 79% seen just once and less than 1.2% held by the top ten. Sequencing input: PBMCs. The receptors come from a woman in her 40s in good health and CMV-seronegative.

This chain links TRBV2 with TRBJ2-7, with TRBD1 identical over 7 bases. Germline lookup yields CDR1 SNHLY and CDR2 FYNNEI. V was pared by 0 bases and J by 9 bases, with 14 bases of the junction left unmatched. This CDR3 contains 16 residues. CDR3 nucleotide sequence: TGTGCCAGCAGTGAAGCCCCGGGAAAGGGGGCGAGGGGGCAGTACTTC. It codes for CASSEAPGKGARGQYF.

The chain couples TRBV30 to TRBJ1-1; D might be TRBD1 (5 bases). Germline lookup yields CDR1 GTSNPN and CDR2 SVGIG (reference sequence). The CDR3 runs to 11 residues. V dropped 7 bases and J dropped 4 bases, with 10 bases sitting between them. CDR3 sequence: CALRQSTEAFF. CDR3 nucleotides: TGTGCCTTACGACAGAGCACTGAAGCTTTCTTT. Complete variable domain (other parts from reference TRBV30 and TRBJ1-1): SQTIHQWPATLVQPVGSPLSLECTVEGTSNPNLYWYRQAAGRGLQLLFYSVGIGQISSEVPQNLSASRPQDRQFILSSKKLLLSDSGFYLCALRQSTEAFFGQGTRLTVV.

This chain uses TRBV29-1 with TRBJ1-1; no reliable D call. CDR3 length equals 13 residues. The germline V gene has CDR1 SQVTM and CDR2 ANQGSEA. With 3 bases removed from V and 3 bases from J, the gap between germline ends came to 11 bases. The CDR3, as DNA: TGCAGCGTTGACAGTCAGGAGGACACTGAAGCTTTCTTT. Translation: CSVDSQEDTEAFF.